This passage covers 18 T cell receptor beta chains from one sample sequenced in a study of graft-versus-host responses after intestinal transplantation (dated by TCRdb to the early 2020s). Receptor libraries were prepared by the immunoSEQ multiplex PCR assay. Held by TCRdb, this immuneACCESS table contains in-frame sequences only and omits some clones. Under half of the omission traces to an unresolved V gene where checked; the cause of the rest is unknown. The sample table lists approximately 11,000 clones, about 94% of them with a count of one. The top ten clonotypes cover roughly 20% of the sample. The source was PBMCs, collected approximately 110 days after intestinal transplant. These receptors were taken from a human patient who received an intestinal transplant, so some T cells may come from the graft donor.

This chain links TRBV19 with TRBJ1-2; D not certain. V lost 3 bases and J lost 4, with 12 bases in between. The CDR3 runs to 14 residues. Germline V CDR1 and CDR2: LNHDA, SQIVND (reference sequence). DNA of the CDR3: TGTGCCAGTAGTATTAACTTAAGTTCCTATGGCTACACCTTC. It is translated as CASSINLSSYGYTF.

This chain links TRBV5-1 with TRBJ2-7; 8 bases agree with TRBD2. V lost 6 bases, J lost 4 bases, and 9 bases stayed unmatched. Germline CDR1 and CDR2: SGHRS and YFSETQ. This CDR3 contains 14 residues. The CDR3 protein is CASTGAGEKYEQYF. The CDR3 DNA reads as TGCGCCAGCACCGGAGCGGGAGAGAAGTACGAGCAGTACTTC.

The chain carries TRBV28 and TRBJ2-7; no definite D call. V shed 7 bases and J shed 3 bases, with 16 bases lying between them. Germline CDR1 MDHEN, CDR2 SYDVKM. The CDR3 totals 14 residues. CDR3 protein: CASKPPGYLYEQYF. For the CDR3, the DNA is TGTGCCAGCAAACCGCCCGGATATCTCTACGAGCAGTACTTC.

Of note for this clone: One end of the junction varies from germline; a read error may be responsible. The genes are TRBV6-5 and TRBJ2-5, with D perhaps matching TRBD1 (6 bases). The germline CDR1 and CDR2 sequences are MNHEY and SVGAGI. The CDR3 contains 13 residues. Written as DNA, the CDR3 is TGTGCCAGCGGTTACCAGGGGACGGAGACCCAGTACTTC. Residues: CASGYQGTETQYF.

This clone has just a few counts. The chain joins TRBV19 to TRBJ1-5; TRBD1 is a possible D gene (5 bases). Trimming cost V 5 bases and J 3 bases, with 11 bases left between them. The CDR3 extends over 14 amino acids. The V gene's germline CDR1 is LNHDA and CDR2 SQIVND (reference sequence). The CDR3 DNA is TGTGCCAGTAGTCTCACTGGGGCCAATCAGCCCCAGCATTTT. Translating it yields CASSLTGANQPQHF.

The V and J genes are TRBV19 and TRBJ2-7; 8 nucleotides agree with TRBD1. V trimming: 2 bases; J trimming: 6 bases; junction bases outside the gene matches: 15. Germline V CDR1 and CDR2: LNHDA, SQIVND (reference sequence). CDR3 length: 17 amino acids. CDR3 region: CASSITTPGQGGGEQYF. CDR3 DNA sequence: TGTGCCAGTAGTATAACTACCCCCGGACAGGGAGGAGGCGAGCAGTACTTC.

The V call is TRBV27, the J call TRBJ2-3, with TRBD2 as a possible D gene (5 bases). Trimming removed 0 bases from V and 5 bases from J, with 15 bases in between. The germline V gene has CDR1 MNHEY and CDR2 SMNVEV (reference sequence). The CDR3 runs to 16 residues. The CDR3 DNA sequence: TGTGCCAGCAGTTTATCGGGCCCGGCTGAGGGAGATACGCAGTATTTT. Translated, it gives CASSLSGPAEGDTQYF.

V gene TRBV2 combines with J gene TRBJ1-4; TRBD1 matches 7 bases. This CDR3 has 13 residues. Per germline, CDR1 SNHLY and CDR2 FYNNEI. V was pared by 6 bases and J by 8 bases, with 6 bases of the junction left unmatched. CDR3 DNA sequence: TGTGCCAGCAGGGGGACAGTTCCCGAAAAACTGTTTTTT. This encodes CASRGTVPEKLFF.

This chain links TRBV21-1 with TRBJ1-2. TRBV21-1 is recorded as a pseudogene. The CDR3 is made up of 19 amino acids. DNA for the CDR3: TGTGCCAGCAGCAAAGAATCGGGCGAGGGAGGGACCTTAAACTATGGCTACACCTTC. Translated: CASSKESGEGGTLNYGYTF.

The chain combines TRBV25-1 with TRBJ2-7; 7 bases agree with TRBD1. Losses at the gene ends were 4 bases for V and 1 base for J; bases not matched to a gene: 7. The CDR3 is 15 residues long. Germline CDR1 is MGHDK and CDR2 is SYGVNS. The CDR3 coding sequence is TGTGCCAGCAGTGCTATGGGACAGCGATCCTACGAGCAGTACTTC. Its translation: CASSAMGQRSYEQYF.

The genes are TRBV5-4 and TRBJ2-2; TRBD2 agrees at 7 bases. The CDR3 is made up of 13 amino acids. CDR1 SGHNT and CDR2 YYREEE come from the germline V gene (reference sequence). The ends lost 4 bases at V and 5 bases at J; junction bases unmatched: 2. CDR3 sequence: CASSGGRTGELFF. For the CDR3, the DNA is TGTGCCAGCAGCGGCGGGAGAACCGGGGAGCTGTTTTTT. The whole variable domain, filled in from reference TRBV5-4 and TRBJ2-2, reads ETGVTQSPTHLIKTRGQQVTLRCSSQSGHNTVSWYQQALGQGPQFIFQYYREEENGRGNFPPRFSGLQFPNYSSELNVNALELDDSALYLCASSGGRTGELFFGEGSRLTVL.

The CDR3 bases are TGTGCCAGCAGCGTAGATTTAAGTCGCGAGCAGTACTTC. Protein sequence: CASSVDLSREQYF. This chain links TRBV9 with TRBJ2-7, with D unclear. Trimming took 0 bases from V and 6 from J, leaving 10 bases between them. This CDR3 has 13 amino acids. The V gene's germline CDR1 is SGDLS and CDR2 YYNGEE.

This chain connects TRBV10-3 to TRBJ1-1, with D possibly TRBD1 on 6 matching bases. The V and J ends lost 6 bases and 1 base respectively, with 6 bases between them. CDR3 length: 12 amino acids. Germline V gives CDR1 ENHRY, CDR2 SYGVKD. The DNA for the CDR3 is TGTGCCATCAGGGGACAGAACACTGAAGCTTTCTTT. It specifies CAIRGQNTEAFF.

CDR3 loop: CASSQLDRVQETQYF. The CDR3 DNA reads TGCGCCAGCAGCCAACTGGACAGGGTTCAAGAGACCCAGTACTTC. The chain uses TRBV4-1 and TRBJ2-5, with 8 bases identical to TRBD1. This CDR3 contains 15 residues. V trimming: 2 bases; J trimming: 2 bases; junction bases outside the gene matches: 4. Per germline, CDR1 MGHRA and CDR2 YSYEKL.

The V and J genes are TRBV2 and TRBJ1-3, with D unclear. Trimming removed 1 base at V and 4 bases at J, with 8 bases between. Germline V gives CDR1 SNHLY, CDR2 FYNNEI. The CDR3 contains 14 residues. CDR3: CASSEGGLGNTIYF. In DNA form, the CDR3 reads TGTGCCAGCAGTGAAGGAGGGCTCGGAAACACCATATATTTT. The whole variable domain, remainder taken from reference TRBV2 and TRBJ1-3, is EPEVTQTPSHQVTQMGQEVILRCVPISNHLYFYWYRQILGQKVEFLVSFYNNEISEKSEIFDDQFSVERPDGSNFTLKIRSTKLEDSAMYFCASSEGGLGNTIYFGEGSWLTVV.

The rearrangement links TRBV30 to TRBJ2-5; 7 nucleotides line up with TRBD1. The CDR3 loop spans 12 amino acids. Trimming took 4 bases from V and 2 from J; bases not matched to a gene: 1. Germline loops: CDR1 GTSNPN, CDR2 SVGIG (reference sequence). The CDR3 sequence: CAWTGGQETQYF. In DNA form, the CDR3 reads TGTGCCTGGACAGGGGGTCAAGAGACCCAGTACTTC.

The chain combines TRBV5-4 with TRBJ2-5; tentative D call: TRBD1 (5 bases). The V gene lost 0 bases and the J gene lost 3 bases, with 9 bases spanning the gap. The CDR3 covers 14 residues. The germline gives CDR1 SGHNT, CDR2 YYREEE (reference sequence). This chain's CDR3 is CASSLGQGEETQYF. The CDR3 DNA reads TGTGCCAGCAGCTTGGGGCAGGGTGAAGAGACCCAGTACTTC.

The gene calls are TRBV11-3 and TRBJ2-5; unclear D gene. V lost 0 bases and J lost 4, with 6 bases in between. The germline V gene encodes CDR1 SGHNT and CDR2 YENEEA. This CDR3 is 13 amino acids long. CDR3 DNA: TGTGCCAGCAGCTTAGACCCGGCAGAGACCCAGTACTTC. This encodes CASSLDPAETQYF.